Described below is a single T cell receptor beta chain sequence and its context. This sample stems from a study of blood T cell repertoires in COVID-19. Looking at the study overall: Acute and convalescent COVID-19 specimens originated in the United States, Italy and Spain. Sources were T cells, B-cell-depleted T cells, or PBMCs; the material itself was cDNA or gDNA.

In the authors' methods: Counts of nucleated cells, estimated from reference gene primer amplification, were obtained. Here immunoSEQ multiplex PCR was the method, and the copy in TCRdb shows in-frame clones only, minus some. The V and J calls and clone size were taken over from that table, and D and trimming were inferred from the DNA. This sample yields 90,000 to 150,000 clones, of which 75% to 90% are seen a single time; 7.7% belongs to the top ten. V gave up 4 bases and J gave up 1 base, with 10 bases separating them. The CDR3 is made up of 14 amino acids. The germline V gene has CDR1 LGHDT and CDR2 YNNKEL (reference sequence).

The sequence was obtained from a human donor in a cohort sampled during active COVID-19. The chain employs TRBV3-1 (or the pseudogene TRBV3-2) and TRBJ1-1; D is undetermined. Sample: peripheral blood. CDR3 in amino acids: CASSPYRQNTEAFF. DNA of the CDR3: TGTGCCAGCAGCCCCTATAGACAGAACACTGAAGCTTTCTTT.